One T cell receptor beta chain is described in this entry. Antigen: not known. RNA transcripts provided the source from which TCR beta CDR3 regions were amplified. Researchers ran a first-round RT-PCR on the TCR CDR3 using the HTBI primer set. Using its own MiXCR run on the multiplex PCR reads, TCRdb lists one record per CDR3 protein. The sample has fewer than 400,000 distinct CDR3 sequences; around 15% are singletons. The sample comes from a study of T cells in Graves' hyperthyroidism and ophthalmopathy. Whole-study findings and limits: Within blood appeared most thyroid clonotypes that had expanded above 0.001. Stable hyperthyroidism was separated from ophthalmopathy by a model based on 13 V-J features. Before onset, ophthalmopathy was predicted by the model a median around 6 months earlier.

Uncontrolled infection, other autoimmune disease, pregnancy or lactation barred patients from enrollment. V lost 2 bases and J 8 bases, leaving 15 bases between the germline ends. CDR3 length: 13 residues. The germline CDR1 and CDR2 sequences are GTSNPN and SVGIG (reference sequence). The sequenced sample was blood. This rearrangement joins TRBV30 to TRBJ1-2; D is perhaps TRBD1 (6 bases). This TCR derives from a man over 45 with Graves' ophthalmopathy. Written as DNA, the CDR3 is TGTGCCTGGAGTACAGGGATATCTAGGGGCTACACCTTC. Translated, it gives CAWSTGISRGYTF.